This TCR beta chain was observed in a study of CD8+CD57+ T cells in acquired aplastic anemia. Overall study context: Recorded DNA amounts for sorted CD4+ and CD8+ cells had an average of about 3.5 ug.

Study-wide findings and caveats: With respect to CD8+ Simpson's diversity, patients and controls did not differ significantly. Overlapping CD8+ CDR3 repertoires of patients and controls contained approximately 29 shared sequences.

TCR beta VDJ and CDR3 profiling used genomic DNA as template. TCRdb passed the reads through MiXCR, listing each CDR3 protein once. The top ten clones hold roughly 0.89% of a sample with just over 450,000 distinct CDR3 sequences, under 40% of them seen once. The germline V gene encodes CDR1 KGHSH and CDR2 LQKENI. The CDR3 consists of 14 residues. Trimming stripped 2 bases from V and 1 base from J, with 8 bases between. Only patients with CD8+CD57+ cell expansion on flow cytometry were chosen for sequencing. The patients, all of them, had severe acquired aplastic anemia. This clonotype turned up a few times. What it binds is not known.

The chain carries TRBV18 and TRBJ1-1; possibly TRBD1 for D (5 bases). Sequenced: sorted CD4+, CD8+, or CD8+CD57+ T cells (not recorded which) from PBMCs. The clonotype was recovered from a human donor with aplastic anemia. The CDR3 sequence: CASSPETANTEAFF. CDR3 coding DNA: TGTGCCAGCTCACCAGAGACAGCGAACACTGAAGCTTTCTTT.